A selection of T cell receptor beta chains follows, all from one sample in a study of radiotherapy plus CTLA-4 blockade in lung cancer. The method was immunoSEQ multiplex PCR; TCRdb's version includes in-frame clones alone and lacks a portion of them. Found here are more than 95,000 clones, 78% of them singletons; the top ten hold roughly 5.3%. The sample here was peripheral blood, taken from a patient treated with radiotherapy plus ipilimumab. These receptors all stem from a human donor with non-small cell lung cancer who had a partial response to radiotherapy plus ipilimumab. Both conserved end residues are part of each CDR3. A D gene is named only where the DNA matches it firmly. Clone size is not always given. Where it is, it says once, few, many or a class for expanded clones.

CDR3 DNA: TGTGCCATCAGTGAGTCGAACAGGGGAGGAGGAGGCTACGAGCAGTACTTC
CDR3 protein: CAISESNRGGGGYEQYF
D gene: NA
J gene: TRBJ2-7
clone size: NA
V gene: TRBV10-3

CDR3 DNA: TGTGCCAGCTCACAAAACTCGGAAGAGACCCAGTACTTC
CDR3 protein: CASSQNSEETQYF
D gene: NA
J gene: TRBJ2-5
clone size: NA
V gene: TRBV18

CDR3 DNA: TGTGCCAGCAGCTTCTGGGTGACGGGGAAGACTAACTATGGCTACACCTTC
CDR3 protein: CASSFWVTGKTNYGYTF
D gene: NA
J gene: TRBJ1-2
clone size: NA
V gene: TRBV7-9

CDR3 DNA: TGTGCCAGCAGTACCCAGCATTCGGGAGCTGATACGCAGTATTTT
CDR3 protein: CASSTQHSGADTQYF
D gene: NA
J gene: TRBJ2-3
clone size: NA
V gene: TRBV2

CDR3 DNA: TGTGCCAGCAGACGAGCGGGAGATTATAATGAGCAGTTCTTC
CDR3 protein: CASRRAGDYNEQFF
D gene: TRBD2
J gene: TRBJ2-1
clone size: NA
V gene: TRBV6-5

CDR3 DNA: TGCGCCAGCAGAAAGCGGGAGGAAGCAGTTCGGCAGTATTTT
CDR3 protein: CASRKREEAVRQYF
D gene: TRBD2
J gene: TRBJ2-3
clone size: NA
V gene: TRBV10-1

CDR3 DNA: TGTGCCAGCAGTTTAAGTCGCGTCCCCTCCACTGAAGCTTTCTTT
CDR3 protein: CASSLSRVPSTEAFF
D gene: NA
J gene: TRBJ1-1
clone size: NA
V gene: TRBV28

CDR3 DNA: TGTGCCAGCTCACCCGGCGGGAGTCAGGGGGCGTTTGGCTACACCTTC
CDR3 protein: CASSPGGSQGAFGYTF
D gene: TRBD1
J gene: TRBJ1-2
clone size: once
V gene: TRBV18

CDR3 DNA: TGTGCCAGTAGTTACTTCCTACGGACAGGGTTGATGGCGGACACTGAAGCTTTCTTT
CDR3 protein: CASSYFLRTGLMADTEAFF
D gene: TRBD1
J gene: TRBJ1-1
clone size: few
V gene: TRBV19

CDR3 DNA: TGTGCCAGCGAAGCGGGGGCCCCCTACAATGAGCAGTTCTTC
CDR3 protein: CASEAGAPYNEQFF
D gene: TRBD2
J gene: TRBJ2-1
clone size: NA
V gene: TRBV9

CDR3 DNA: TGTGCCAGCAGTAAGACTAGCGGGTTTGAGACCCAGTACTTC
CDR3 protein: CASSKTSGFETQYF
D gene: TRBD2
J gene: TRBJ2-5
clone size: NA
V gene: TRBV6-6

CDR3 DNA: TGTGCCAGCAGCTTGGTTATCTACAATGAGCAGTTCTTC
CDR3 protein: CASSLVIYNEQFF
D gene: NA
J gene: TRBJ2-1
clone size: NA
V gene: TRBV5-6

CDR3 DNA: TGTGCCAGCGAGTCACAGGGGCAGAACACTGAAGCTTTCTTT
CDR3 protein: CASESQGQNTEAFF
D gene: TRBD1
J gene: TRBJ1-1
clone size: few
V gene: TRBV7-9

CDR3 DNA: TGTGCCAGCAGTGAAGCGAGGGAGACCCAGTACTTC
CDR3 protein: CASSEARETQYF
D gene: NA
J gene: TRBJ2-5
clone size: NA
V gene: TRBV2

CDR3 DNA: TGCGCCAGCAGCTTGAACGCAGGGGATATCTACAATGAGCAGTTCTTC
CDR3 protein: CASSLNAGDIYNEQFF
D gene: NA
J gene: TRBJ2-1
clone size: NA
V gene: TRBV5-1

CDR3 DNA: TGTGCCAGCAGCGTAGGAGGGGGTAGAGACTCTGGAAACACCATATATTTT
CDR3 protein: CASSVGGGRDSGNTIYF
D gene: NA
J gene: TRBJ1-3
clone size: once
V gene: TRBV9

CDR3 DNA: TGTGCCAGCAGCCAAAAGGTCAGGGCCTGGAAACTGTTTTTT
CDR3 protein: CASSQKVRAWKLFF
D gene: NA
J gene: TRBJ1-4
clone size: NA
V gene: TRBV5-8

CDR3 DNA: TGTGCCAGCAGCCTCGAACAGGGGAGAGGCTATGGCTACACCTTC
CDR3 protein: CASSLEQGRGYGYTF
D gene: TRBD1
J gene: TRBJ1-2
clone size: few
V gene: TRBV7-9

CDR3 DNA: TGCGCCAGCAGCCAGGGCGTAGCGACAAGCACAGATACGCAGTATTTT
CDR3 protein: CASSQGVATSTDTQYF
D gene: NA
J gene: TRBJ2-3
clone size: few
V gene: TRBV4-1

CDR3 DNA: TGTGCCAGCAGCCAGGGGACAGGGATTCATGGCTACACCTTC
CDR3 protein: CASSQGTGIHGYTF
D gene: TRBD1
J gene: TRBJ1-2
clone size: medium-sized
V gene: TRBV7-9

CDR3 DNA: TGCGCCAGCAGCTCTTCGGAGGGGCCCTCGGGTGGAAAACTGTTTTTT
CDR3 protein: CASSSSEGPSGGKLFF
D gene: NA
J gene: TRBJ1-4
clone size: NA
V gene: TRBV5-1

CDR3 DNA: TGCGCCAGCAGCGGAAGGACAGGGGACTACGAGCAGTACTTC
CDR3 protein: CASSGRTGDYEQYF
D gene: TRBD1
J gene: TRBJ2-7
clone size: NA
V gene: TRBV4-1

CDR3 DNA: TGTGCCAGCAGGTTCGAGAACGGAAACACCATATATTTT
CDR3 protein: CASRFENGNTIYF
D gene: NA
J gene: TRBJ1-3
clone size: NA
V gene: TRBV28

CDR3 DNA: TGTGCCAGCAGTGATCCGAGTCGCTCTGGGGCCAACGTCCTGACTTTC
CDR3 protein: CASSDPSRSGANVLTF
D gene: NA
J gene: TRBJ2-6
clone size: NA
V gene: TRBV6-4

CDR3 DNA: TGCGCCAGCAGCCAAGTCGAACAGTTTAATGAAAAACTGTTTTTT
CDR3 protein: CASSQVEQFNEKLFF
D gene: NA
J gene: TRBJ1-4
clone size: NA
V gene: TRBV4-1

CDR3 DNA: TGCGCCAGCAGTCAGGAAGGCGAGCATGGCTACACCTTC
CDR3 protein: CASSQEGEHGYTF
D gene: NA
J gene: TRBJ1-2
clone size: NA
V gene: TRBV5-1

CDR3 DNA: TGTGCCAGTAGGGGACAGGGTGCTTTCTTT
CDR3 protein: CASRGQGAFF
D gene: TRBD1
J gene: TRBJ1-1
clone size: NA
V gene: TRBV19

CDR3 DNA: TGTGCCAGCAGCTTAGGTTCCGGGCTAGGGGGGGCTGAGCAGTTCTTC
CDR3 protein: CASSLGSGLGGAEQFF
D gene: NA
J gene: TRBJ2-1
clone size: NA
V gene: TRBV7-2

CDR3 DNA: TGTGCCAGCAGCTTTCCAGGACAGACGCAGTATTTT
CDR3 protein: CASSFPGQTQYF
D gene: NA
J gene: TRBJ2-3
clone size: few
V gene: TRBV7-2

CDR3 DNA: TGTGCCAGTAGCCGACAGGGGACAAACTATGGCTACACCTTC
CDR3 protein: CASSRQGTNYGYTF
D gene: TRBD1
J gene: TRBJ1-2
clone size: once
V gene: TRBV19

CDR3 DNA: TGTGCCAGCAGTGAGGGCTCCAAAGCTAACTATGGCTACACCTTC
CDR3 protein: CASSEGSKANYGYTF
D gene: NA
J gene: TRBJ1-2
clone size: NA
V gene: TRBV2

CDR3 DNA: TGTGCCAGCAGCACAGGGGTGCAGCCCCAGCATTTT
CDR3 protein: CASSTGVQPQHF
D gene: TRBD1
J gene: TRBJ1-5
clone size: few
V gene: TRBV7-3

CDR3 DNA: TGTGCCAGCAGCCCCACAGACAGGAACACTGAAGCTTTCTTT
CDR3 protein: CASSPTDRNTEAFF
D gene: NA
J gene: TRBJ1-1
clone size: NA
V gene: TRBV5-6

CDR3 DNA: TGTGCCAGCAGCTTAGGCAGGCGTACTAATGAAAAACTGTTTTTT
CDR3 protein: CASSLGRRTNEKLFF
D gene: NA
J gene: TRBJ1-4
clone size: NA
V gene: TRBV13

CDR3 DNA: TGTGCCAGTAGTATGAGGCGGGAGGCCGGAGGGTTTCCGTTCTTC
CDR3 protein: CASSMRREAGGFPFF
D gene: TRBD2
J gene: TRBJ2-1
clone size: few
V gene: TRBV19

CDR3 DNA: TGTGCCAGCAGCTTATCTCTTGAGCAGTTCTTC
CDR3 protein: CASSLSLEQFF
D gene: NA
J gene: TRBJ2-1
clone size: NA
V gene: TRBV7-8

CDR3 DNA: TGTGCCAGTAGCGGACTAGCGGGAGATCAGGGGGAGCAGTTCTTC
CDR3 protein: CASSGLAGDQGEQFF
D gene: TRBD2
J gene: TRBJ2-1
clone size: NA
V gene: TRBV19

CDR3 DNA: TGTGCCAGCTCACCTAATAGCGGGTATCAAGAGACCCAGTACTTC
CDR3 protein: CASSPNSGYQETQYF
D gene: TRBD2
J gene: TRBJ2-5
clone size: NA
V gene: TRBV18

CDR3 DNA: TGTGCCAGCAGGGAACCCTTCAATCAGCCCCAGCATTTT
CDR3 protein: CASREPFNQPQHF
D gene: NA
J gene: TRBJ1-5
clone size: NA
V gene: TRBV6-1

CDR3 DNA: TGTGCCAGCAGCCAAGAACCCGGAGTGGTCACCCGGCGCCGCTCCTATGGCTACACCTTC
CDR3 protein: CASSQEPGVVTRRRSYGYTF
D gene: NA
J gene: TRBJ1-2
clone size: NA
V gene: TRBV4-2

CDR3 DNA: TGCGCCAGCAGCCGGGACAGGAGTGGCATTCAGTACTTC
CDR3 protein: CASSRDRSGIQYF
D gene: TRBD1
J gene: TRBJ2-4
clone size: NA
V gene: TRBV5-1

CDR3 DNA: TGTGCCAGCAGTGCGGACACCAACACCGGGGAGCTGTTTTTT
CDR3 protein: CASSADTNTGELFF
D gene: NA
J gene: TRBJ2-2
clone size: NA
V gene: TRBV2

CDR3 DNA: TGCGCCAGCAGCTTGGCGACAACTCAAGCCAAAAACATTCAGTACTTC
CDR3 protein: CASSLATTQAKNIQYF
D gene: NA
J gene: TRBJ2-4
clone size: once
V gene: TRBV5-1

CDR3 DNA: TGTGCCAGCAGCCCGGGACAGTTCACTGAAGCTTTCTTT
CDR3 protein: CASSPGQFTEAFF
D gene: TRBD1
J gene: TRBJ1-1
clone size: NA
V gene: TRBV6-1

CDR3 DNA: TGTGCCAGCGGTAAAGGACAGAGCTCCTATAATTCACCCCTCCACTTT
CDR3 protein: CASGKGQSSYNSPLHF
D gene: NA
J gene: TRBJ1-6
clone size: NA
V gene: TRBV2

CDR3 DNA: TGTGCCATTTCCCGACAGTATAGCAATCAGCCCCAGCATTTT
CDR3 protein: CAISRQYSNQPQHF
D gene: NA
J gene: TRBJ1-5
clone size: NA
V gene: TRBV15

CDR3 DNA: TGTGCCAGCAGCGTAGGATTCGAGAGTGAGCAGTTCTTC
CDR3 protein: CASSVGFESEQFF
D gene: NA
J gene: TRBJ2-1
clone size: NA
V gene: TRBV9